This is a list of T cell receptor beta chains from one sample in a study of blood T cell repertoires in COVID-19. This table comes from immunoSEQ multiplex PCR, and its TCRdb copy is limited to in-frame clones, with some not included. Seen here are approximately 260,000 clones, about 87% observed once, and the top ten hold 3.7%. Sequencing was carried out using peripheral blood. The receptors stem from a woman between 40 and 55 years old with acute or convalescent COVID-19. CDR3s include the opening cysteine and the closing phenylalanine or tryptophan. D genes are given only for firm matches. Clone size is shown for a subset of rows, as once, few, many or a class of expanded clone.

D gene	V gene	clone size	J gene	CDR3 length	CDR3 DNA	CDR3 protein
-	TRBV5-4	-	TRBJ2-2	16	TGTGCCAGCAGTCTCCTCAGGGGTTCGGACACCGGGGAGCTGTTTTTT	CASSLLRGSDTGELFF
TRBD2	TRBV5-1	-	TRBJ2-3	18	TGCGCCAGCAGCTTGGGCCTCCAGCGGGGGGGCCTAACAGATACGCAGTATTTT	CASSLGLQRGGLTDTQYF
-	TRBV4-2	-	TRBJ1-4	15	TGTGCCAGCAGCCAAGGGGGATTGGGGAGAGAAAAACTGTTTTTT	CASSQGGLGREKLFF
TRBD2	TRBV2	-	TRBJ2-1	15	TGTGCCAGCAGTGGACTAGCGAATGTAGTAGGTGAGCAGTTCTTC	CASSGLANVVGEQFF
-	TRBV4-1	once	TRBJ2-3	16	TGCGCCAGCAGCCCAAGAGGCGTGCAATCGACAGATACGCAGTATTTT	CASSPRGVQSTDTQYF
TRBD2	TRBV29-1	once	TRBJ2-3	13	TGCAGCGTTGTCGGGAGGACCACAGATACGCAGTATTTT	CSVVGRTTDTQYF
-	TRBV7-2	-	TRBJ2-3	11	TGTGCCAGCCGCGGCGCAGATACGCAGTATTTT	CASRGADTQYF
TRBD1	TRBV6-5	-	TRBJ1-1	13	TGTGCCAGCAGCCTACAGGGGATCACTGAAGCTTTCTTT	CASSLQGITEAFF
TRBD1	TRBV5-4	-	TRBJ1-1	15	TGTGCCAGCAGCGGGCGGACAGGGATTAACACTGAAGCTTTCTTT	CASSGRTGINTEAFF
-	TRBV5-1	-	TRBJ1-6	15	TGCGCCAGCAGCCCCGGACGGCTAACAGGGTCACCCCTCCACTTT	CASSPGRLTGSPLHF
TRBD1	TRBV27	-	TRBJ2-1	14	TGTGCCAGCAGTCCCGGGACAGCGGCGAATGAGCAGTTCTTC	CASSPGTAANEQFF
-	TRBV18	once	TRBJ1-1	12	TGTGCCAGCTCACATTACGGCACTGAAGCTTTCTTT	CASSHYGTEAFF
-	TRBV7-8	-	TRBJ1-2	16	TGTGCCAGCACCATACACAGGGTGGGGTCCGTCTATGGCTACACCTTC	CASTIHRVGSVYGYTF
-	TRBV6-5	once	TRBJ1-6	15	TGTGCCAGCGGTCGTTCCCGAACAGGGTCCTCACCCCTCCACTTT	CASGRSRTGSSPLHF
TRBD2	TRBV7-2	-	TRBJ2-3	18	TGTGCCAGCAGCTTGGCGAGACTAGCGGGGGGAGGGGCAGATACGCAGTATTTT	CASSLARLAGGGADTQYF
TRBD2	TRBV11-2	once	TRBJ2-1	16	TGTGCCAGCAGCGGGGGGACTAGCGGGAACTACAATGAGCAGTTCTTC	CASSGGTSGNYNEQFF